This T cell receptor (beta chain) is from a study of blood T cell repertoires in COVID-19. For the study at large: COVID-19 samples, acute and convalescent, were from the United States, Italy and Spain. PBMCs, B-cell-depleted T cells, or T cells were the source of the cDNA or gDNA that made up the material.

CDR1 and CDR2 from the germline V gene are LNHDA and SQIVND (reference sequence). The V gene lost 2 bases and the J gene lost 9 bases, with 14 bases spanning the gap. The CDR3 runs to 15 residues. In the authors' workflow: Amplification of reference gene primers provided the estimated nucleated cell counts. Method: immunoSEQ multiplex PCR; TCRdb's copy keeps in-frame clones and lacks some. V and J calls plus clone size are reproduced from that table; the DNA served to infer D and trimming. The sample has about 99,000 clones, over 80% seen once. Sequenced input: peripheral blood. This chain joins TRBV19 and TRBJ1-6; a possible D gene is TRBD1 (6 bases). The source of this sequence is a man aged 65 to 85 with active or convalescent COVID-19. This CDR3 reads CASSITQGLTSPLHF. Written as DNA, the CDR3 is TGTGCCAGTAGTATAACGCAGGGGCTGACTTCACCCCTCCACTTT.